A selection of T cell receptor beta chains follows, all from one sample in a study of cytomegalovirus exposure and HLA in healthy donors. Some clones are missing from TCRdb's copy, which holds only in-frame ones; the method was immunoSEQ multiplex PCR. Here the sample spans more than 110,000 clones, around 79% being singletons. The sample taken for sequencing was PBMCs. All receptors come from a male donor in good health and CMV-seronegative. Each CDR3 is given with its conserved first and last residue. Each record gives: V gene, J gene, CDR3 length, clone size, D gene, CDR3 DNA, CDR3 protein. A D gene is named only where the DNA matches it firmly. The size entry is marked missing in some rows and otherwise reads once, few, many or a size class.

V: TRBV4-1
J: TRBJ2-7
length: 14
size: -
D: -
DNA: TGCGCCAGCAGCCAACTCCCGGACAACTACGAGCAGTACTTC
CDR3: CASSQLPDNYEQYF

V: TRBV18
J: TRBJ2-7
length: 13
size: -
D: -
DNA: TGTGCCAGCTCACCACGGACCACGGGAGAGCAGTACTTC
CDR3: CASSPRTTGEQYF

V: TRBV27
J: TRBJ2-5
length: 15
size: -
D: TRBD2
DNA: TGTGCCAGCAGTTTTGGGACTAGCGGCGGGGAGACCCAGTACTTC
CDR3: CASSFGTSGGETQYF

V: TRBV7-3
J: TRBJ2-3
length: 16
size: -
D: -
DNA: TGTGCCAGCAGTTTTCAGGGGTTACTCTCCACAGATACGCAGTATTTT
CDR3: CASSFQGLLSTDTQYF

V: TRBV7-3
J: TRBJ2-5
length: 15
size: once
D: -
DNA: TGTGCCAGCAGCTTAGCCGCAGTGCAGGGGGAGACCCAGTACTTC
CDR3: CASSLAAVQGETQYF

V: TRBV5-4
J: TRBJ2-1
length: 18
size: once
D: TRBD2
DNA: TGTGCCAGCAGCTGGGGGCAACTTAGCGGGAGTGCCTACAATGAGCAGTTCTTC
CDR3: CASSWGQLSGSAYNEQFF

V: TRBV5-1
J: TRBJ2-1
length: 12
size: -
D: TRBD1
DNA: TGCGCCAGCCAGGCAGGGGGCAATGAGCAGTTCTTC
CDR3: CASQAGGNEQFF

V: TRBV5-1
J: TRBJ2-3
length: 17
size: -
D: -
DNA: TGCGCCAGCAGCTTGACCTCTCTAGCAGCTAGCACAGATACGCAGTATTTT
CDR3: CASSLTSLAASTDTQYF

V: TRBV29-1
J: TRBJ2-2
length: 14
size: -
D: TRBD1
DNA: TGCAGCGTTCCGACAGGGTCGAACACCGGGGAGCTGTTTTTT
CDR3: CSVPTGSNTGELFF

V: TRBV4-2
J: TRBJ2-5
length: 17
size: -
D: TRBD2
DNA: TGTGCCAGCAGCGCGGGACTAGCGGGACTCTCCCAAGAGACCCAGTACTTC
CDR3: CASSAGLAGLSQETQYF

V: TRBV11-3
J: TRBJ2-2
length: 16
size: -
D: TRBD2
DNA: TGTGCCAGCAGGCCCGGGGGGAATACGAACACCGGGGAGCTGTTTTTT
CDR3: CASRPGGNTNTGELFF

V: TRBV5-1
J: TRBJ2-5
length: 15
size: -
D: TRBD2
DNA: TGCGCCAGCATTCCTAGCGGGGGAACCCAAGAGACCCAGTACTTC
CDR3: CASIPSGGTQETQYF

V: TRBV5-1
J: TRBJ2-2
length: 15
size: -
D: -
DNA: TGCGCCAGCAGGGCCCTGTCGGGGGGCCCCGGGGAGCTGTTTTTT
CDR3: CASRALSGGPGELFF

V: TRBV18
J: TRBJ1-1
length: 13
size: -
D: -
DNA: TGTGCCAGCTCACCCTCAGGTGACACTGAAGCTTTCTTT
CDR3: CASSPSGDTEAFF

V: TRBV5-1
J: TRBJ2-2
length: 15
size: -
D: TRBD1
DNA: TGCGCCAGCAGCTTGCGCGGGACAGGGACCGGGGAGCTGTTTTTT
CDR3: CASSLRGTGTGELFF

V: TRBV14
J: TRBJ1-1
length: 15
size: -
D: -
DNA: TGTGCCAGCAGCCAAGATGGTCAGGGGATGGCTGAAGCTTTCTTT
CDR3: CASSQDGQGMAEAFF